Below, 4 T cell receptor beta chains from the same sample are listed, as sequenced in a study of graft-versus-host responses after intestinal transplantation. The method was immunoSEQ multiplex PCR; TCRdb's version includes in-frame clones alone and lacks a portion of them. Of 43,000 or so clones in the sample, over 85% were seen once. Sequences were derived from PBMCs, sampled about 350 days after intestinal transplant. The receptors were gathered from a human patient who received an intestinal transplant, so some T cells may come from the graft donor.

This chain connects TRBV7-9 to TRBJ2-3; no clear D gene. Germline assignment: CDR1 SEHNR and CDR2 FQNEAQ (reference sequence). This CDR3 region has 15 residues. Trimming left V 0 bases short and J 5 bases short, with 12 bases between. CDR3 nucleotides: TGTGCCAGCAGCTTAGCGGGGTGGCGAAGAGATACGCAGTATTTT. Protein: CASSLAGWRRDTQYF.

The chain uses TRBV9 and TRBJ2-2, with 10 bases fitting TRBD1. The length of the CDR3 is 16 residues. Unmatched junction bases numbered 5, after V lost 1 base and J lost 5 bases. Germline loops: CDR1 SGDLS, CDR2 YYNGEE. The CDR3, as DNA: TGTGCCAGCAGCGTAAGGGACAGGGGTTTGACCGGGGAGCTGTTTTTT. This gives the protein CASSVRDRGLTGELFF.

J is TRBJ2-4 and V is TRBV7-9; D is possibly TRBD1 (5 bases). V dropped 5 bases and J dropped 4 bases, with 9 bases sitting between them. The CDR3 is 13 amino acids. Per the germline V gene, CDR1 is SEHNR and CDR2 is FQNEAQ (reference sequence). The CDR3 DNA sequence: TGTGCCAGCAGCCCACAGGTTAAAAACATTCAGTACTTC. This gives the protein CASSPQVKNIQYF.

This clone was observed a single time. CDR3 loop: CASSSTVANSPLHF. The CDR3, as DNA: TGTGCCAGCAGTTCGACAGTGGCGAATTCACCCCTCCACTTT. The V and J genes are TRBV6-5 and TRBJ1-6, with D perhaps TRBD1 (5 bases). The V and J ends lost 4 bases and 7 bases respectively, with 11 bases between them. There are 14 residues in the CDR3. Germline V lookup: CDR1 MNHEY, CDR2 SVGAGI.